This paragraph reports one TCR beta chain. Its antigen is unknown. These data come from a study of CD8+CD57+ T cells in acquired aplastic anemia. Across the study: Isolated CD4+ and CD8+ cells, once sorted, yielded DNA averaging around 3.3 ug. Healthy donor sequencing depth: some 10 million CD4+, some 12 million CD8+ reads. Findings of the study overall: A set of approximately 29 CD8+ CDR3 sequences was shared between patients and controls, and these sequences appeared highly expressed in patients.

This CDR3 has 14 residues. The germline V gene has CDR1 SGHVS and CDR2 FQNEAQ. Trimming removed 8 bases from V and 0 bases from J; junction bases left unmatched: 4. The template for TCR beta VDJ and CDR3 sequence profiling was genomic DNA. TCRdb passed the reads through MiXCR, listing each CDR3 protein once. The table has 200,000 to 250,000 distinct CDR3 sequences, under 65% seen once. V usage is TRBV7-8 and J usage is TRBJ2-1, with 7 nucleotides matching TRBD2. This TCR derives from a human donor in good health. The material sequenced was sorted CD4+, CD8+, or CD8+CD57+ T cells (not recorded which) from PBMCs. The CDR3 nucleotides are TGTGCCAGCGGGGGGGGGACCTCCTACAATGAGCAGTTCTTC. It specifies CASGGGTSYNEQFF.